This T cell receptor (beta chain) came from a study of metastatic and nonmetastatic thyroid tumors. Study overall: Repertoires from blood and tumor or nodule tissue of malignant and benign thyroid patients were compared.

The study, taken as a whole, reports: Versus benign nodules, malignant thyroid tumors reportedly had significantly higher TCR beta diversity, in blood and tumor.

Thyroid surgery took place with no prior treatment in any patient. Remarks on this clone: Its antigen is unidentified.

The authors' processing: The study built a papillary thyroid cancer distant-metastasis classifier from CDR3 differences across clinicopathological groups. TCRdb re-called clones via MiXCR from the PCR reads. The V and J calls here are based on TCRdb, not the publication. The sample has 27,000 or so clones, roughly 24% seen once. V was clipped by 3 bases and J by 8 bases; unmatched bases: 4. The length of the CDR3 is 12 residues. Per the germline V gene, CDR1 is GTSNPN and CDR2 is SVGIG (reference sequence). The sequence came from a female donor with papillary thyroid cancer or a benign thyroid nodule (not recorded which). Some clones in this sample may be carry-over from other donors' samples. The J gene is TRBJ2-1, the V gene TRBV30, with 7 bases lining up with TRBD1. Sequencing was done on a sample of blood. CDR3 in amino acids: CAWSDDRDEQFF. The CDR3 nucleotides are TGTGCCTGGAGCGATGACAGGGATGAGCAGTTCTTC.